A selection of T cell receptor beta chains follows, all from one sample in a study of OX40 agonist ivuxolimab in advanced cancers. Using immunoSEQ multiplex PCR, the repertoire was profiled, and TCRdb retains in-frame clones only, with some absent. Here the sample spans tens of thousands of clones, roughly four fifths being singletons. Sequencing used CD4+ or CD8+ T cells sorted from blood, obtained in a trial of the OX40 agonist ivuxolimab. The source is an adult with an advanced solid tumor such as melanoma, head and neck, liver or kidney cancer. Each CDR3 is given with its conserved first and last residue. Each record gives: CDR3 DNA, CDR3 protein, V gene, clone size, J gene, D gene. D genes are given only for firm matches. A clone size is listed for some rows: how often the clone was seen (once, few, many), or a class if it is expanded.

DNA: TGTGCCAGCAGCGAGGGGGGACTAGCGGGCACGAGCTCCTACAATGAGCAGTTCTTC
CDR3: CASSEGGLAGTSSYNEQFF
V: TRBV9
size: NA
J: TRBJ2-1
D: TRBD2

DNA: TGTGCCAGCAGTCCCTTACCTACTAGTTTTCGTTCCGAGCAGTACTTC
CDR3: CASSPLPTSFRSEQYF
V: TRBV27
size: few
J: TRBJ2-7
D: NA

DNA: TGTGCCAGCTCACCAGGGACAGGGGCGGCGCAGACCCAGTACTTC
CDR3: CASSPGTGAAQTQYF
V: TRBV18
size: NA
J: TRBJ2-5
D: TRBD1

DNA: TGTGCCAGCAGTGACTCGCAGGGGAGCACAGATACGCAGTATTTT
CDR3: CASSDSQGSTDTQYF
V: TRBV6-4
size: NA
J: TRBJ2-3
D: NA

DNA: TGTGCCAGCAGCTTAGCGACAGAATATAACTATGGCTACACCTTC
CDR3: CASSLATEYNYGYTF
V: TRBV7-9
size: NA
J: TRBJ1-2
D: NA

DNA: TGTGCCAGCAGCTTCACAGCGGAGTCCGGGGAGCTGTTTTTT
CDR3: CASSFTAESGELFF
V: TRBV7-6
size: once
J: TRBJ2-2
D: NA

DNA: TGTGCCAGCAGTCCCGGACAGGGGGGGTTTAGGGAGCAGTACTTC
CDR3: CASSPGQGGFREQYF
V: TRBV27
size: NA
J: TRBJ2-7
D: TRBD1

DNA: TGCAGCGTGCTACAGGGAACCGTTGAAGCTTTCTTT
CDR3: CSVLQGTVEAFF
V: TRBV29-1
size: few
J: TRBJ1-1
D: NA

DNA: TGCGCCAGCAGCCAAGATCCGGGTATCGCCTACGAGCAGTACTTC
CDR3: CASSQDPGIAYEQYF
V: TRBV4-1
size: NA
J: TRBJ2-7
D: NA

DNA: TGTGCCAGCAGCTTATCTGCATCGGGACTAGCACAATACGAGCAGTACTTC
CDR3: CASSLSASGLAQYEQYF
V: TRBV7-7
size: NA
J: TRBJ2-7
D: TRBD2

DNA: TGTGCCAGCAGCTTTCGTGACACTGAAGCTTTCTTT
CDR3: CASSFRDTEAFF
V: TRBV5-5
size: NA
J: TRBJ1-1
D: NA

DNA: TGTGCCAGCAGCCAAGAGTACCAGGGGTTATCCTACGAGCAGTACTTC
CDR3: CASSQEYQGLSYEQYF
V: TRBV4-2
size: NA
J: TRBJ2-7
D: NA

DNA: TGCGCCAGCAGCTTGGCGGGGGACAGTAGCTCCTACGAGCAGTACTTC
CDR3: CASSLAGDSSSYEQYF
V: TRBV5-1
size: NA
J: TRBJ2-7
D: NA

DNA: TGTGCCAGCAGCTTGGCCCCCGGGGTCGAGCAGTACTTC
CDR3: CASSLAPGVEQYF
V: TRBV5-6
size: NA
J: TRBJ2-7
D: NA

DNA: TGTGCCAGCAGCTTATGGTCCGGGGGCACCGGGGAGCTGTTTTTT
CDR3: CASSLWSGGTGELFF
V: TRBV7-3
size: few
J: TRBJ2-2
D: NA

DNA: TGTGCCAGTAGTATAGTGAGTCCGGCGATCCCCTATGGCTACACCTTC
CDR3: CASSIVSPAIPYGYTF
V: TRBV19
size: NA
J: TRBJ1-2
D: NA

DNA: TGTGCCATCAGTGAAACGGGTAAGGGTTCCTACGAGCAGTACTTC
CDR3: CAISETGKGSYEQYF
V: TRBV10-3
size: NA
J: TRBJ2-7
D: NA

DNA: TGTGCCAGCAGCCAAGATCCGGGGCCACAGCCCCAGCATTTT
CDR3: CASSQDPGPQPQHF
V: TRBV4-2
size: NA
J: TRBJ1-5
D: NA

DNA: TGTGCCAGCAGGATGAGTACAGGGTTCGGGCCAAGCGGGACCCAGTACTTC
CDR3: CASRMSTGFGPSGTQYF
V: TRBV27
size: NA
J: TRBJ2-5
D: NA

DNA: TGTGCCTGGAGTGTAGAGGCAGGGGGATCCTACGAGCAGTACTTC
CDR3: CAWSVEAGGSYEQYF
V: TRBV30
size: few
J: TRBJ2-7
D: TRBD1

DNA: TGCGCCAGCAGCTTGGCTTCCGGGACAGGGGGGCTTAATGAAAAACTGTTTTTT
CDR3: CASSLASGTGGLNEKLFF
V: TRBV5-1
size: few
J: TRBJ1-4
D: TRBD1

DNA: TGTGCCTACAGGAGGCGGGAGGACGAGCAGTACTTC
CDR3: CAYRRREDEQYF
V: TRBV5-7
size: NA
J: TRBJ2-7
D: TRBD2

DNA: TGTGCCAGCGGTCCCCTGATAGAGCAGTACTTC
CDR3: CASGPLIEQYF
V: TRBV27
size: few
J: TRBJ2-7
D: NA

DNA: TGTGCCAGCAGCTTTCCATTAACTAGCGGAGCTAGCACAGATACGCAGTATTTT
CDR3: CASSFPLTSGASTDTQYF
V: TRBV7-9
size: NA
J: TRBJ2-3
D: TRBD2

DNA: TGTGCCAGTAGTATCCCCACAGGGGGGAGATCCTACGAGCAGTACTTC
CDR3: CASSIPTGGRSYEQYF
V: TRBV19
size: NA
J: TRBJ2-7
D: TRBD1

DNA: TGTGCCAGCAGCTGGGGACAGGGGGCCTACGAGCAGTACTTC
CDR3: CASSWGQGAYEQYF
V: TRBV5-5
size: NA
J: TRBJ2-7
D: TRBD1

DNA: TGTGCCAGCAGCTTAGGGGGTTCGGCCGGGGAGCTGTTTTTT
CDR3: CASSLGGSAGELFF
V: TRBV7-6
size: NA
J: TRBJ2-2
D: NA

DNA: TGTGCCAGCAGTTTCTGGGAAGAGGGGGTAGATACGCAGTATTTT
CDR3: CASSFWEEGVDTQYF
V: TRBV27
size: NA
J: TRBJ2-3
D: NA

DNA: TGTGCCAGCAGCCCCACTAGCGGGAGCTCCTACAATGAGCAGTTCTTC
CDR3: CASSPTSGSSYNEQFF
V: TRBV7-8
size: few
J: TRBJ2-1
D: TRBD2

DNA: TGTGCCAGCAGCCTGAGACAGGGAGAGGGAGCTTTCTTT
CDR3: CASSLRQGEGAFF
V: TRBV5-4
size: NA
J: TRBJ1-1
D: TRBD1